This T cell receptor beta chain was identified in a study of T cell repertoires in cytomegalovirus infection. MiXCR, run by TCRdb on the reads, gives a single entry per CDR3 protein. In the table there are 310,000 or so distinct CDR3 sequences, around 10% of which are singletons. Findings and limits, study-wide: CMV carriers with the relevant HLA were identified by cumulative public TCR beta family frequency.

Trimming left V 1 base short and J 6 bases short, with 13 bases between. Germline lookup yields CDR1 SGHTA and CDR2 FQGNSA. The CDR3 runs 15 residues. This clonotype came up many times. Antigen: not known. The chain employs TRBV7-2 and TRBJ2-1, with D possibly being TRBD1 or TRBD2 (5 bases each). The sequenced material came from PBMCs. This receptor was identified in a human donor in good health (CMV status not recorded). Some clones in this sample may be carry-over from other donors' samples. The CDR3 DNA sequence: TGTGCCAGCAGCTTAGTCTGGGGCGGGTCCAATGAGCAGTTCTTC. Encoded protein: CASSLVWGGSNEQFF.